This T cell receptor (beta chain) was observed in a study of vaccination and CD4 T cells after COVID-19. Germline assignment: CDR1 LNHDA and CDR2 SQIVND (reference sequence). Trimming at V came to 6 bases and at J to 2 bases, leaving 16 bases not matched to a gene. This CDR3 is 19 amino acids long. Treatment described: 10-day PBMC culture with coronavirus spike peptide pools or control peptides (ViraFEST assay). It was before the COVID-19 pandemic (2011-2018) that the unexposed donor's CD4+ T cells were collected. Concerning this clonotype itself: Its antigen is still unknown.

The Oncomine TCR Beta short-read assay was applied to DNA of cultured CD4+ T cells. A single record per CDR3 protein comes from TCRdb applying MiXCR to the PCR reads. The sample records approximately 10,000 distinct CDR3 sequences, less than 40% being singletons. Sequencing used CD4+ T cells from blood, cultured in vitro. The J gene is TRBJ1-5, the V gene TRBV19; 10 bases agree with TRBD1. The origin of this receptor is a human donor in good health. CDR3 in DNA: TGTGCCAGTAGCACATCCGGGACAGGGGCGATTTTGGGCAATCAGCCCCAGCATTTT. This sequence encodes CASSTSGTGAILGNQPQHF.